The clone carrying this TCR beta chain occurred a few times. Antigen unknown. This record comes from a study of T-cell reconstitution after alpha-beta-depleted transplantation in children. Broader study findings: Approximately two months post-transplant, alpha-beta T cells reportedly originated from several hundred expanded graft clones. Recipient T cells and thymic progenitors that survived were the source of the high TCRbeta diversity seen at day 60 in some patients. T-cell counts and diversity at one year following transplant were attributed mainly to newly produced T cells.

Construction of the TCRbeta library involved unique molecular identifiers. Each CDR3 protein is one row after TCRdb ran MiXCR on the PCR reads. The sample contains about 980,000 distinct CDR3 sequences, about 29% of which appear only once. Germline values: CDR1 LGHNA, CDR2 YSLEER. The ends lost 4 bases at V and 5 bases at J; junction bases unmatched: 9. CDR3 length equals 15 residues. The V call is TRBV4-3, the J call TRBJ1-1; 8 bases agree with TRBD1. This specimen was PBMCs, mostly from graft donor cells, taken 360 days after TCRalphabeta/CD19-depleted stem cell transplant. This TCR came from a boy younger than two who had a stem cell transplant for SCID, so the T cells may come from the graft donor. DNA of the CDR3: TGCGCCAGCAGCCGAGGGACAGGATTGCGTACTGAAGCTTTCTTT. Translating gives CASSRGTGLRTEAFF.